The present T cell receptor (beta chain) was sequenced within a study of early T cells in non-severe SARS-CoV-2 infection. At the level of the study: Bulk RNA taken from unsorted whole blood was sequenced, leaving chains unpaired.

Researchers tagged individual cDNA molecules with unique molecular identifiers. TCRdb independently ran MiXCR on the 5' RACE reads; one entry per CDR3 protein. The table includes more than 20,000 distinct CDR3 sequences, 4.5% to 7% detected once. This clonotype was recorded many times. Antigen unknown. V shed 6 bases and J shed 4 bases, with 15 bases lying between them. Germline V gives CDR1 MDHEN, CDR2 SYDVKM. This CDR3 is 14 amino acids long. Study-wide findings and caveats: Matching against VDJdb likely underestimated virus-specific expansions, favoring anti-spike CD8.

The chain links TRBV28 to TRBJ2-5, with no clear D. The receptor's source is an adult who was a healthcare worker with PCR-confirmed SARS-CoV-2 infection or an uninfected control (not recorded which). Sample: whole blood. In nucleotides, the CDR3 is TGTGCCAGCAGCCGGGTATCGGAGCGAGAGACCCAGTACTTC. As protein: CASSRVSERETQYF.